Sequencing of this TCR beta chain was carried out in a study of human T cells and chemical hapten exposure. This CDR3 has 15 residues. Germline V CDR1 and CDR2: SGHVT, SQSDAQ. Trimming removed 6 bases at V and 7 bases at J, with 22 bases between. This sample's time point: healthy volunteer bleed at 2 weeks. Unfractionated whole blood yielded the extracted total RNA. Findings and caveats of the study: High-frequency TCRs, those above 1 in 1000, stayed the same after DPC sensitization.

Note on this clonotype: What it binds is unknown.

The library tagged each cDNA molecule with unique molecular identifiers. Original data processing: TCRs per sample had a median of approximately 98,000 and ranged from roughly 20,000 to 690,600. TCRdb processed the RACE reads anew with MiXCR; each CDR3 protein has one entry. These V and J calls derive from TCRdb rather than the authors' analysis. The sample records around 130,000 distinct CDR3 sequences, approximately 10% being singletons. Sequencing was done on a sample of whole blood. This clonotype was obtained from a male donor in good health. Some clones in this sample may be carry-over from other donors' samples. The chain couples TRBV7-4 to TRBJ2-7; D is perhaps TRBD1 (6 bases). The chain's CDR3 is CASRGRQDRVEEQYF. The DNA for the CDR3 is TGTGCCAGCAGAGGGCGGCAGGACAGAGTCGAAGAGCAGTACTTC. The whole variable domain, filled in from reference TRBV7-4 and TRBJ2-7, reads GAGVSQSPRYKVAKRGRDVALRCDSISGHVTLYWYRQTLGQGSEVLTYSQSDAQRDKSGRPSGRFSAERPERSVSTLKIQRTEQGDSAVYLCASRGRQDRVEEQYFGPGTRLTVT.